This TCR beta chain was found in a study of cytomegalovirus exposure and HLA in healthy donors. Study at large: There were about 85 million unique TCRs (from HLA-typed donors) in an early data release. In terms of ancestry, the Caucasian-associated cluster contained around four fifths of the roughly 400 genotyped donors.

V shed 0 bases and J shed 2 bases, with 11 bases lying between them. This CDR3 region has 16 residues. The germline V gene has CDR1 LGHNA and CDR2 YNFKEQ. PCR was performed using 60 Vbeta and 13 Jbeta primers. Some clones are missing from TCRdb's copy, which holds only in-frame ones; the method was immunoSEQ multiplex PCR. Among fewer than 100,000 clones listed, 75% to 80% were seen once. A word on this clone: Its matching antigen is unknown.

Study-level findings and limits: The authors later linked a missense DCLRE1C variant to TCR beta V- and J-gene trimming. Presence/absence analyses rested on an assumption that sequencing depth was roughly uniform across donors.

Sequenced: PBMCs. The sequence came from a woman aged 40 to 50 in good health and CMV-seronegative. The V and J genes are TRBV4-2 and TRBJ1-5; tentative D call: TRBD1 (5 bases). Written as DNA, the CDR3 is TGTGCCAGCAGCCAAGAGGCAGGGAAGGGCAATCAGCCCCAGCATTTT. It is translated as CASSQEAGKGNQPQHF.